Following are 18 T cell receptor beta chains from one sample sequenced in a study of blood T cell repertoires in COVID-19. This table comes from immunoSEQ multiplex PCR, and its TCRdb copy is limited to in-frame clones, with some not included. The repertoire holds nearly 200,000 clones, with approximately 84% as singletons. The sequencing sample was made of peripheral blood. All receptors derive from a woman in her seventies with active or convalescent COVID-19.

This clone was detected once. This chain links TRBV24-1 with TRBJ2-1; tentative D call: TRBD2 (5 bases). The CDR3 length is 15 residues. Trimming removed 6 bases from V and 5 bases from J, with 16 bases in between. CDR1 and CDR2 from the germline V gene are KGHDR and SFDVKD. In DNA, the CDR3 is TGTGCCACCAGTCCTCCAAATAGAGGGAACAATGAGCAGTTCTTC. It is translated as CATSPPNRGNNEQFF.

The rearrangement joins TRBV6-6 to TRBJ2-7, with D possibly being TRBD2 (5 bases). This CDR3 comprises 13 residues. Deletions cut 4 bases from V and 2 bases from J, with 9 bases between. Per germline, CDR1 MNHNY and CDR2 SVGAGI (reference sequence). The CDR3 DNA reads TGTGCCAGCAGTTCCAGCGGTCCCTACGAGCAGTACTTC. Protein product: CASSSSGPYEQYF.

The chain employs TRBV30 and TRBJ1-5, with TRBD1 matching over 7 bases. The CDR3 sequence is 14 residues long. The V segment lost 2 bases and the J segment 4 bases; nucleotides outside the gene matches: 5. Per the germline V gene, CDR1 is GTSNPN and CDR2 is SVGIG (reference sequence). In nucleotides, the CDR3 is TGTGCCTGGAGTTCCGGGACAGTTAATCAGCCCCAGCATTTT. It is translated as CAWSSGTVNQPQHF.

The chain employs TRBV27 and TRBJ2-3, with TRBD1 matching over 7 bases. The ends lost 8 bases at V and 1 base at J; junction bases unmatched: 18. This CDR3 spans 18 amino acids. The V gene's germline CDR1 is MNHEY and CDR2 SMNVEV (reference sequence). The CDR3 nucleotides are TGTGCCAGCCGCCAAGGGGGCTATATGTGGTCTCGCACAGATACGCAGTATTTT. Amino acid sequence: CASRQGGYMWSRTDTQYF.

The rearrangement joins TRBV6-1 to TRBJ1-5; a possible D gene is TRBD1 (6 bases). The V gene's germline CDR1 is MNHNS and CDR2 SASEGT. CDR3 length: 13 residues. V was trimmed by 2 bases and J by 6 bases, leaving 8 bases between them. In DNA form, the CDR3 reads TGTGCCAGCAGTGAAAGGGGGGGTCAGCCCCAGCATTTT. It is translated as CASSERGGQPQHF.

The chain couples TRBV28 to TRBJ1-1; the match to TRBD1 covers 7 bases. Trimming cost V 5 bases and J 5 bases; bases outside gene matches: 8. The CDR3 is 14 residues long. Looked up from germline, CDR1 is MDHEN and CDR2 is SYDVKM. CDR3 loop: CASSVQGVGTEAFF. The CDR3 DNA is TGTGCCAGCAGTGTCCAGGGGGTCGGGACTGAAGCTTTCTTT.

The gene calls are TRBV7-9 and TRBJ2-7; 7 bases are shared with TRBD2. The V segment lost 5 bases and the J segment 2 bases; nucleotides outside the gene matches: 6. Germline V gene data show CDR1 as SEHNR and CDR2 as FQNEAQ (reference sequence). The CDR3 has 14 amino acids. The CDR3 reads CASSRIGGTYEQYF. The CDR3 region has the DNA TGTGCCAGCAGCCGAATCGGGGGGACCTACGAGCAGTACTTC.

The rearrangement uses TRBV7-3 and TRBJ1-1; D possibly corresponds to TRBD1 (5 bases). Trimming cost V 5 bases and J 0 bases, with 7 bases left between them. CDR3 length: 13 amino acids. The V gene's germline CDR1 is SGHTA and CDR2 FQGTGA. The CDR3: CASSRQMNTEAFF. Here the CDR3 DNA reads TGTGCCAGCAGCAGACAGATGAACACTGAAGCTTTCTTT.

V is TRBV27 and J is TRBJ1-5, with TRBD1 matching 9 bases. This CDR3 comprises 15 residues. CDR1 and CDR2 from the germline V gene are MNHEY and SMNVEV (reference sequence). Trimming cost V 6 bases and J 1 base; bases outside gene matches: 4. This chain's CDR3 is CASRRGQGSNQPQHF. The CDR3 nucleotides are TGTGCCAGCAGACGGGGACAGGGAAGCAATCAGCCCCAGCATTTT.

The chain couples TRBV18 to TRBJ2-3; possible D gene TRBD1, 6 bases. V was cut by 4 bases and J by 0 bases, with 11 bases left in between. The CDR3 is 15 amino acids. CDR1 is KGHSH and CDR2 is LQKENI in the germline V gene. The CDR3 loop is CASSLDRPSTDTQYF. The CDR3 DNA sequence: TGTGCCAGCTCACTGGACAGACCTAGCACAGATACGCAGTATTTT.

This rearrangement joins TRBV29-1 to TRBJ2-5, with 8 bases matching TRBD2. CDR3 length: 14 residues. Germline V gene sequence: CDR1 SQVTM, CDR2 ANQGSEA. The V segment lost 2 bases and the J segment 3 bases; nucleotides outside the gene matches: 5. CDR3 in amino acids: CSVERREAEETQYF. The CDR3 DNA sequence: TGCAGCGTTGAAAGGCGGGAGGCCGAAGAGACCCAGTACTTC.

For this clone: One junction end disagrees with the germline gene, perhaps due to a read error. The chain recombines TRBV5-3 with TRBJ2-1; D possibly corresponds to TRBD1 (7 bases). TRBV5-3 has ORF status, its function being uncertain. This CDR3 has 14 residues. CDR3 coding DNA: TGTGCCGGAAGCGCGGGGACAGATTTGAATGAGCAGTTCTTC. Translating gives CAGSAGTDLNEQFF.

The V call is TRBV19, the J call TRBJ2-6, with 8 bases that match TRBD2. After removal of 7 bases from V and 3 bases from J, the junction contained 2 bases not matched to a gene. The CDR3 has 14 residues. Germline V gene sequence: CDR1 LNHDA, CDR2 SQIVND (reference sequence). The CDR3 DNA follows: TGTGCCAGTACAGCGGGGGTTGGGGCCAACGTCCTGACTTTC. Its protein is CASTAGVGANVLTF. The full variable domain, its missing parts supplied by reference TRBV19 and TRBJ2-6, is DGGITQSPKYLFRKEGQNVTLSCEQNLNHDAMYWYRQDPGQGLRLIYYSQIVNDFQKGDIAEGYSVSREKKESFPLTVTSAQKNPTAFYLCASTAGVGANVLTFGAGSRLTVL.

This rearrangement joins TRBV18 to TRBJ2-7; possibly TRBD1 for D (5 bases). The CDR3 is made up of 14 amino acids. Deletions cut 1 base from V and 3 bases from J, with 10 bases between. Germline-derived CDR1 and CDR2 are KGHSH and LQKENI. The CDR3 DNA sequence: TGTGCCAGCTCACCACGTGGGCAGGGCTACGAGCAGTACTTC. It specifies CASSPRGQGYEQYF.

The V call is TRBV5-1, the J call TRBJ2-7; 16 bases line up with TRBD2. The CDR3 covers 16 residues. Germline V CDR1 and CDR2: SGHRS, YFSETQ. V lost 4 bases and J lost 7; bases outside the gene matches: 8. The CDR3 region has the DNA TGCGCCAGCAGCCGGGGACTAGCGGGAGGGCCGGGGGAGCAGTACTTC. This sequence encodes CASSRGLAGGPGEQYF. The complete variable domain, with remaining parts taken from reference TRBV5-1 and TRBJ2-7, reads KAGVTQTPRYLIKTRGQQVTLSCSPISGHRSVSWYQQTPGQGLQFLFEYFSETQRNKGNFPGRFSGRQFSNSRSEMNVSTLELGDSALYLCASSRGLAGGPGEQYFGPGTRLTVT.

This chain joins TRBV19 and TRBJ2-1, with 10 nucleotides matching TRBD1. V shed 6 bases, J shed 7 bases, and the junction held 6 bases outside the gene matches. The CDR3 is 14 amino acids. The germline gives CDR1 LNHDA, CDR2 SQIVND (reference sequence). CDR3 sequence: CASSRQGARNEQFF. CDR3 coding DNA: TGTGCCAGTAGCCGACAGGGGGCGCGGAATGAGCAGTTCTTC.

This clone has a single count. This sequence joins TRBV7-9 and TRBJ1-2, with 8 bases lining up with TRBD1. The CDR3 spans 13 residues. Germline CDR1 reads SEHNR; CDR2 reads FQNEAQ (reference sequence). Trimming took 11 bases from V and 8 from J; bases not matched to a gene: 13. The CDR3, as DNA: TGTGCCCTGGAGGGCAGGGGGCTGTCGGGCTACACCTTC. Translation gives CALEGRGLSGYTF.

The V and J genes are TRBV27 and TRBJ1-1; D call uncertain. This CDR3 has 13 residues. Germline assignment: CDR1 MNHEY and CDR2 SMNVEV (reference sequence). V lost 1 base, J lost 0 bases, and 3 bases lay in between. In DNA, the CDR3 is TGTGCCAGCAGTTTATTCGTGAACACTGAAGCTTTCTTT. Its translation is CASSLFVNTEAFF.